One and the same sample provided the 11 T cell receptor beta chains below, sequenced in a study of Ad26.COV2.S vaccination and SARS-CoV-2 variants (dated by TCRdb to about 2021). The library was obtained by the immunoSEQ multiplex PCR assay. Held by TCRdb, this immuneACCESS table contains in-frame sequences only and omits some clones. Under half of the omission traces to an unresolved V gene where checked; the cause of the rest is unknown. Across this sample there are about 680,000 clones, with more than 80% seen only once. The ten most abundant clones make up nearly 1.5% of the sample. The treatment or condition label here, explained by the study, means: about 20 received Ad26.COV2.S at low or high dose, single or two shots; several received placebo; per-sample allocation not given. Repertoires of vaccine and placebo recipients were sequenced from samples collected on day 63 after the first injection.

The sample was peripheral blood, taken in a trial of Ad26.COV2.S vaccine versus placebo. All receptors derive from a person between 18 and 65 years old who received the Ad26.COV2.S COVID-19 vaccine or a placebo.

This chain connects TRBV29-1 to TRBJ2-3; D ambiguous. V was trimmed by 0 bases and J by 2 bases, leaving 3 bases between them. Germline CDR1 and CDR2: SQVTM and ANQGSEA. The CDR3 spans 12 residues. Here the CDR3 DNA reads TGCAGCGTTGAAGACTCCACAGATACGCAGTATTTT. It yields the protein CSVEDSTDTQYF.

The chain couples TRBV6-5 to TRBJ1-5, with 9 bases aligning to TRBD1. Per germline, CDR1 MNHEY and CDR2 SVGAGI. The CDR3 is made up of 14 amino acids. V shed 6 bases, J shed 7 bases, and the junction held 7 bases outside the gene matches. CDR3 coding DNA: TGTGCCAGCAGACCGACAGGGGGGAGGCAGCCCCAGCATTTT. It encodes CASRPTGGRQPQHF.

The chain is built from TRBV24-1 and TRBJ2-2, with 8 bases identical to TRBD1. The CDR3 length is 15 residues. V was pared by 3 bases and J by 6 bases, with 5 bases of the junction left unmatched. Per germline, CDR1 KGHDR and CDR2 SFDVKD. The CDR3 here is CATSDPRQGSGELFF. DNA for the CDR3: TGTGCCACCAGTGATCCTCGACAGGGGTCCGGGGAGCTGTTTTTT.

The rearrangement uses TRBV4-2 and TRBJ2-4; the D gene could be TRBD1 or TRBD2 (5 bases each). CDR1 is LGHNA, CDR2 YNFKEQ, per germline. V dropped 0 bases and J dropped 0 bases, with 12 bases sitting between them. The CDR3 is 17 amino acids. CDR3 coding DNA: TGTGCCAGCAGCCAAGATCAAGGGACGGGAGCCAAAAACATTCAGTACTTC. Translation: CASSQDQGTGAKNIQYF.

J is TRBJ2-3 and V is TRBV11-2, with 7 bases identical to TRBD1. The CDR3 is 15 residues long. V was clipped by 5 bases and J by 1 base; unmatched bases: 6. CDR1 is SGHAT, CDR2 FQNNGV, per germline. The CDR3 protein is CASSRGGQRTDTQYF. CDR3 nucleotides: TGTGCCAGCAGCCGAGGGGGACAGCGCACAGATACGCAGTATTTT.

The rearrangement joins TRBV24-1 to TRBJ2-1; no definite D call. The CDR3 is made up of 14 amino acids. V was pared by 6 bases and J by 7 bases, with 15 bases between. Germline V lookup: CDR1 KGHDR, CDR2 SFDVKD. CDR3 protein: CATSNGVDWNEQFF. Here the CDR3 DNA reads TGTGCCACCAGTAACGGAGTAGACTGGAATGAGCAGTTCTTC.

This chain joins TRBV6-5 and TRBJ1-4; TRBD1 matches at 8 bases. J lost 6 bases, V lost 6 bases, and 6 bases had no gene match. CDR1 and CDR2 (germline): MNHEY, SVGAGI. The length of the CDR3 is 14 residues. Written as DNA, the CDR3 is TGTGCCAGCAGCACCGGACAGGGACATGAAAAACTGTTTTTT. It is translated as CASSTGQGHEKLFF.

The chain is built from TRBV6-5 and TRBJ1-1; D remains ambiguous. The V and J ends lost 5 bases and 11 bases respectively, with 18 bases between them. The CDR3 length is 13 residues. Germline loops: CDR1 MNHEY, CDR2 SVGAGI. CDR3: CASSPRARWVAFF. The CDR3 bases are TGTGCCAGCAGTCCCCGGGCCCGGTGGGTGGCTTTCTTT.

The chain is built from TRBV12-3 or TRBV12-4 and TRBJ1-5; D possibly corresponds to TRBD1 (5 bases). CDR3 length equals 13 residues. V was shortened by 7 bases and J by 2 bases, with 9 bases between the two germline ends. The CDR3 DNA reads as TGTGCCAGCAAGTTGACAGGCAATCAGCCCCAGCATTTT. As protein: CASKLTGNQPQHF.

V is TRBV27 and J is TRBJ1-2; D is unresolved. There are 15 residues in the CDR3. Per germline, CDR1 MNHEY and CDR2 SMNVEV (reference sequence). V shed 5 bases and J shed 4 bases, with 17 bases lying between them. The CDR3 is CASSDTSSGRYGYTF. The DNA of the CDR3 is TGTGCCAGCAGTGACACGTCCTCCGGGCGCTATGGCTACACCTTC.

V and J are TRBV2 and TRBJ2-3; TRBD2 matches 8 bases. Germline V gene lookup returns CDR1 SNHLY and CDR2 FYNNEI. The CDR3 runs to 15 residues. V lost 8 bases and J lost 3; bases outside the gene matches: 10. As DNA, the CDR3 is TGTGCCAGCGTCATCTCGAGCGGGAGTACAGATACGCAGTATTTT. Translated, it gives CASVISSGSTDTQYF.